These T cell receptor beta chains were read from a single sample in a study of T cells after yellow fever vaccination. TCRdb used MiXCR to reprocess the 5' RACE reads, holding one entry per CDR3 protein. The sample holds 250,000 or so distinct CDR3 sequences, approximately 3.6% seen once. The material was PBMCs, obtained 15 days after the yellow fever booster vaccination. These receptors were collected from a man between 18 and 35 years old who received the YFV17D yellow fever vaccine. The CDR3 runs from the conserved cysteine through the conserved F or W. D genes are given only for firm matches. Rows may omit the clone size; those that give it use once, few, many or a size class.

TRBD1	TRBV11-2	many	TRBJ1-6	TGTGCCAGCAGGCCCGCCGGGACAGGGTTAGCTTCACCCCTCCACTTT	CASRPAGTGLASPLHF
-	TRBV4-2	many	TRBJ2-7	TGTGCCAGCAGCCAAGAACGCCAGCAGTACTTC	CASSQERQQYF
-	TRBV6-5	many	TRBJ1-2	TGTGCCAGCAGTTACTCGCGGGACTTACTCAACTATGGCTACACCTTC	CASSYSRDLLNYGYTF
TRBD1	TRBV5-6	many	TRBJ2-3	TGTGCCAGCAGCCTAATACCACACAGGGGCGATACGCAGTATTTT	CASSLIPHRGDTQYF
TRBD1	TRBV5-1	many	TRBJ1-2	TGCGCCAGCAGCTTGGTGGGACAGGGGGCATCTAACTATGGCTACACCTTC	CASSLVGQGASNYGYTF
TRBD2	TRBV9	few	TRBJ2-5	TGTGCCAGGGGGACTAGCGGGGGTCCTGTACAAGAGACCCAGTACTTC	CARGTSGGPVQETQYF
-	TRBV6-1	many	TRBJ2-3	TGTGCCAGCAGTGAGACCAGGGGTAGAGATACGCAGTATTTT	CASSETRGRDTQYF
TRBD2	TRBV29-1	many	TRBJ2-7	TGCAGCGTTGAAGGGAGCGGGAACGAGCAGTACTTC	CSVEGSGNEQYF
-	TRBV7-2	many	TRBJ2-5	TGTGCCAGCAGCTTACGGGGCGACATTCAAGAGACCCAGTACTTC	CASSLRGDIQETQYF
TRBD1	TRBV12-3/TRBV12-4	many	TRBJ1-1	TGTGCCAGCAGTCCGGTGGGCCGGACAGGGAGTACTGAAGCTTTCTTT	CASSPVGRTGSTEAFF
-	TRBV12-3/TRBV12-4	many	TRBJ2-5	TGTGCCAGCAGTCCCCCCCGGGTCCAAGAGACCCAGTACTTC	CASSPPRVQETQYF
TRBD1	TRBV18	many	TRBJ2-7	TGTGCCAGCTCACCTCCTGCGGACAGGGGCCCACCGTCCTACGAGCAGTACTTC	CASSPPADRGPPSYEQYF
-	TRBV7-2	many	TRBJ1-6	TGTGCCAGCAGCACCCGGGAAAGCTCCTATAATTCACCCCTCCACTTT	CASSTRESSYNSPLHF
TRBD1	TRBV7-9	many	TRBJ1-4	TGTGCCAGCAGCTTAGCTGGGACAGGGCCAACTAATGAAAAACTGTTTTTT	CASSLAGTGPTNEKLFF
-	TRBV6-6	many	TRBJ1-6	TGTGCCAGCAGCGAGACAACCGGGACACCTGGAAGAGTCGCCTATAATTCACCCCTCCACTTT	CASSETTGTPGRVAYNSPLHF
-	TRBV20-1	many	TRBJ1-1	TGCAGTGCTAGAGACAGGAAAGGGGACACTGAAGCTTTCTTT	CSARDRKGDTEAFF
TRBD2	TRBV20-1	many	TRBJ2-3	TGCAGTGCTAGTCGATTGGGGCCTAGCGGGAAAACAGATACGCAGTATTTT	CSASRLGPSGKTDTQYF
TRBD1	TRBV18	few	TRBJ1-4	TGTGCCAGCTCACCACCGGGGACAGGAGCGAGAATAGAAAAACTGTTTTTT	CASSPPGTGARIEKLFF
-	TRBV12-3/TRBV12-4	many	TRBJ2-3	TGTGCCAGCAGTTTAGAGGGCGAAGATACGCAGTATTTT	CASSLEGEDTQYF
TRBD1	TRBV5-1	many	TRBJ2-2	TGCGCCAGCAGCCCGGACAGGGGGGACACCGGGGAGCTGTTTTTT	CASSPDRGDTGELFF
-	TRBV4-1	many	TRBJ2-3	TGCGCCAGCAGCGAGGTAGGGGTGGATACGCAGTATTTT	CASSEVGVDTQYF
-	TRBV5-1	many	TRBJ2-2	TGCGCCAGCAGCTTGGCCGGGACAACGAACACCGGGGAGCTGTTTTTT	CASSLAGTTNTGELFF
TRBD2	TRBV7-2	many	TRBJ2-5	TGTGCCAGCAGCTCTTGGACTAGCGGGGGGGCGGAGACCCAGTACTTC	CASSSWTSGGAETQYF
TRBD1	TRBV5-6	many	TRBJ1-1	TGTGCCAGCAGCCGAGGACAGGGTAGGCCTGAAGCTTTCTTT	CASSRGQGRPEAFF
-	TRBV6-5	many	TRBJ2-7	TGTGCCAGCAGACAAGGACAGAACTACGAGCAGTACTTC	CASRQGQNYEQYF
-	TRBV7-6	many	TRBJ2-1	TGTGCCAGCAGCTTAGTCTCCAGTGTTATGGGTGAGCAGTTCTTC	CASSLVSSVMGEQFF
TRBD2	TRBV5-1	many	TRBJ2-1	TGCGCCAGCGGAACACCGGGACTAGCGACCTCCTACAATGAGCAGTTCTTC	CASGTPGLATSYNEQFF
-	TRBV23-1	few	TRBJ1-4	TGCGCCAGCAGCCGAGTAGGGGCTAATGAAAAACTGTTTTTT	CASSRVGANEKLFF
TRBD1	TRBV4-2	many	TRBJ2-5	TGTGCCAGCAGCCAAGCAGGACAGGGGGCAAGAGAGACCCAGTACTTC	CASSQAGQGARETQYF
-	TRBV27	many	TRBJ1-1	TGTGCCAGCAGTCCCGAGGGCCTGAACACTGAAGCTTTCTTT	CASSPEGLNTEAFF
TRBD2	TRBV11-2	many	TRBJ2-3	TGTGCCAGCAGCTTAGGTAGGAGTAGCGGGCCCTCTAGCACAGATACGCAGTATTTT	CASSLGRSSGPSSTDTQYF
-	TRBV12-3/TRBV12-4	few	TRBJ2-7	TGTGCCAGCAGTTTTGGGGACCTCTACGAGCAGTACTTC	CASSFGDLYEQYF
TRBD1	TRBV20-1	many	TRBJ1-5	TGCAGTGCTAGTCTCCCCCTGACAGGGGTCCAGCCCCAGCATTTT	CSASLPLTGVQPQHF
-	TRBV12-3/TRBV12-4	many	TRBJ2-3	TGTGCCAGCGCGGCGACTACGCAGTATTTT	CASAATTQYF
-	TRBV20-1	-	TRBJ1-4	TGCAGTGTGAGGGCGGGCAGGGAAAGAACTAATGAAAAACTGTTTTTT	CSVRAGRERTNEKLFF
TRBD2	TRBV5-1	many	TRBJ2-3	TGCGCCAGCAGCACCCCCCTAGCGGCCCTAACAGATACGCAGTATTTT	CASSTPLAALTDTQYF
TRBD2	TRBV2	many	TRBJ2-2	TGTGCCAGCAGTATTAGCGGGGACTCTCCCGGGGAGCTGTTTTTT	CASSISGDSPGELFF
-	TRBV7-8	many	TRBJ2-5	TGTGCCAGCAGCTTAGACAAAGAGACCCAGTACTTC	CASSLDKETQYF
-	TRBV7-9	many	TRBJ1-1	TGTGCCAGCAGCCCGTCGTGGGGGCCTGAAGCTTTCTTT	CASSPSWGPEAFF
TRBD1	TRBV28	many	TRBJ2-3	TGTGCCAGCAGTCCCCCCCGGGACAGAAACACAGATACGCAGTATTTT	CASSPPRDRNTDTQYF
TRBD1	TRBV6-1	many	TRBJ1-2	TGTGCCAGCAGTCCCGCTCCAGGGGGTCTGTATGGCTACACCTTC	CASSPAPGGLYGYTF
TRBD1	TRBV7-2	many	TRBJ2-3	TGTGCCAGCAGCTTCCGGGACAGGGGGTACCACACCACAGATACGCAGTATTTT	CASSFRDRGYHTTDTQYF
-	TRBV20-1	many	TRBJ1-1	TGCAGTGCTAGTTCGGCAGCCGTGAACACTGAAGCTTTCTTT	CSASSAAVNTEAFF
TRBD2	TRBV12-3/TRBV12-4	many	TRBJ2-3	TGTGCCAGCAGTTTTGTGGCTAGCGGGGGGGCCTCAGATACGCAGTATTTT	CASSFVASGGASDTQYF
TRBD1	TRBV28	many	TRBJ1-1	TGTGCCAGCAGTTTTGGACAGGGGTGGACTGAAGCTTTCTTT	CASSFGQGWTEAFF
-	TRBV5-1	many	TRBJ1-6	TGCGCCAGCAGCTTGGAATCGGCGGGGTCACCCCTCCACTTT	CASSLESAGSPLHF
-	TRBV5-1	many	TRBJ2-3	TGCGCCAGCACAGGGGATACGCAGTATTTT	CASTGDTQYF
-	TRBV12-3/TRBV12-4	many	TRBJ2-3	TGTGCCAGCAGGACACTTGACGGGGGGCTCACAGATACGCAGTATTTT	CASRTLDGGLTDTQYF
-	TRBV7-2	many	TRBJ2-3	TGTGCCAGCAGCTTAGAGGGGGGACCCCGAGTATATACGCAGTATTTT	CASSLEGGPRVYTQYF
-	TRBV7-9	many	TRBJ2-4	TGTGCCAGCAGCCGTCTGGACGGACTAGCCAAAAACATTCAGTACTTC	CASSRLDGLAKNIQYF
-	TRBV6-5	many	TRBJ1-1	TGTGCCAGCAGTTACTCGTGGGAGAGGGCTGAAGCTTTCTTT	CASSYSWERAEAFF
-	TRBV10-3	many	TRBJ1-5	TGTGCCATCAGTCCGGCGGGAAGCAATCAGCCCCAGCATTTT	CAISPAGSNQPQHF
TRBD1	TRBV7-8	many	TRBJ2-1	TGTGCCAGCAGCTTAGATCGTGAGGGACAGGGCTACAATGAGCAGTTCTTC	CASSLDREGQGYNEQFF
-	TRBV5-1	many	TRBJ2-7	TGCGCCAGCAGCTTCCGGCAGGGCTCCTACGAGCAGTACTTC	CASSFRQGSYEQYF
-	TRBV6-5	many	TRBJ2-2	TGTGCCAGCAGTCCTCGTGGGGCGGGGCCCACCGGGGAGCTGTTTTTT	CASSPRGAGPTGELFF
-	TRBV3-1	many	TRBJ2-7	TGTGCCAGCAGTCGGGACTCCTCCTACGAGCAGTACTTC	CASSRDSSYEQYF
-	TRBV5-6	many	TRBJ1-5	TGTGCCAGCAGTTATTCCGGGACACCATATAGCAATCAGCCCCAGCATTTT	CASSYSGTPYSNQPQHF